Listed below are T cell receptor beta chains from one sample, sequenced in a study of blood T cell repertoires in COVID-19. Clones were sequenced by immunoSEQ multiplex PCR, and TCRdb holds only the in-frame ones, with some missing. The sample holds about 130,000 clones, around 87% seen once. The sample consisted of peripheral blood. The receptors here all came from a woman aged 55-69 years with acute or convalescent COVID-19. Each CDR3 is given with its conserved first and last residue. The D gene is left open where the match is weak. Rows give clone size only sometimes, using once, few, many, or a class for an expanded clone.

abundance: -; d_gene: -; v_gene: TRBV19; j_gene: TRBJ1-5; CDR3aa: CASSRGLGNQPQHF; CDR3nt: TGTGCCAGTAGTAGGGGGCTAGGGAATCAGCCCCAGCATTTT
abundance: once; d_gene: TRBD1; v_gene: TRBV9; j_gene: TRBJ1-1; CDR3aa: CASSVEGAGTEAFF; CDR3nt: TGTGCCAGCAGCGTAGAGGGGGCGGGCACTGAAGCTTTCTTT
abundance: once; d_gene: -; v_gene: TRBV27; j_gene: TRBJ2-3; CDR3aa: CASSRTPEDTQYF; CDR3nt: TGTGCCAGCAGTCGGACACCGGAGGATACGCAGTATTTT
abundance: -; d_gene: -; v_gene: TRBV7-8; j_gene: TRBJ1-5; CDR3aa: CASSLLLTSNQPQHF; CDR3nt: TGTGCCAGCAGCTTACTACTCACGAGCAATCAGCCCCAGCATTTT
abundance: -; d_gene: TRBD2; v_gene: TRBV7-8; j_gene: TRBJ2-1; CDR3aa: CASSRSGRPYNEQFF; CDR3nt: TGTGCCAGCAGCCGTAGCGGGAGACCCTACAATGAGCAGTTCTTC
abundance: -; d_gene: -; v_gene: TRBV30; j_gene: TRBJ1-1; CDR3aa: CAWARGARTEAFF; CDR3nt: TGTGCCTGGGCCCGGGGGGCAAGGACTGAAGCTTTCTTT
abundance: -; d_gene: TRBD1; v_gene: TRBV6-5; j_gene: TRBJ2-5; CDR3aa: CASNYQQGAAETQYF; CDR3nt: TGTGCCAGCAACTACCAACAGGGGGCGGCTGAGACCCAGTACTTC
abundance: -; d_gene: TRBD1; v_gene: TRBV19; j_gene: TRBJ1-4; CDR3aa: CASSMRPPGTGDEKLFF; CDR3nt: TGTGCCAGTAGTATGCGGCCCCCCGGGACAGGGGATGAAAAACTGTTTTTT
abundance: -; d_gene: -; v_gene: TRBV18; j_gene: TRBJ1-5; CDR3aa: CASSEGVNQPQHF; CDR3nt: TGTGCCAGCTCTGAGGGGGTAAATCAGCCCCAGCATTTT
abundance: -; d_gene: -; v_gene: TRBV18; j_gene: TRBJ2-3; CDR3aa: CASSPKADTQYF; CDR3nt: TGTGCCAGCTCCCCAAAAGCCGATACGCAGTATTTT
abundance: -; d_gene: TRBD1; v_gene: TRBV4-1; j_gene: TRBJ2-2; CDR3aa: CASSQEGARGFANTGELFF; CDR3nt: TGCGCCAGCAGCCAAGAGGGGGCCAGGGGGTTCGCGAACACCGGGGAGCTGTTTTTT
abundance: once; d_gene: -; v_gene: TRBV9; j_gene: TRBJ1-3; CDR3aa: CASSSPQGSGNTIYF; CDR3nt: TGTGCCAGCAGCTCACCACAGGGCTCTGGAAACACCATATATTTT
abundance: -; d_gene: TRBD2; v_gene: TRBV15; j_gene: TRBJ2-3; CDR3aa: CATTSGTTDTQYF; CDR3nt: TGTGCCACCACTAGCGGGACCACAGATACGCAGTATTTT
abundance: -; d_gene: TRBD1; v_gene: TRBV7-2; j_gene: TRBJ1-2; CDR3aa: CASSLATGQGNGYTF; CDR3nt: TGTGCCAGCAGCTTAGCAACAGGACAGGGGAATGGCTACACCTTC
abundance: -; d_gene: -; v_gene: TRBV7-2; j_gene: TRBJ1-5; CDR3aa: CASSLFRGGQPQHF; CDR3nt: TGTGCCAGCAGCTTATTCAGGGGCGGTCAGCCCCAGCATTTT
abundance: -; d_gene: -; v_gene: TRBV23-1; j_gene: TRBJ1-5; CDR3aa: CASRPGEKNNQPQHF; CDR3nt: TGCGCCAGCAGACCCGGGGAGAAAAACAATCAGCCCCAGCATTTT
abundance: -; d_gene: TRBD2; v_gene: TRBV11-1; j_gene: TRBJ2-7; CDR3aa: CASSLSGLAWEQYF; CDR3nt: TGTGCCAGCAGCTTATCGGGACTAGCGTGGGAGCAGTACTTC
abundance: -; d_gene: TRBD2; v_gene: TRBV19; j_gene: TRBJ2-2; CDR3aa: CASSIVRLAGANTGELFF; CDR3nt: TGTGCCAGTAGTATAGTTCGACTAGCGGGGGCGAACACCGGGGAGCTGTTTTTT
abundance: once; d_gene: TRBD2; v_gene: TRBV3-1/TRBV3-2; j_gene: TRBJ2-1; CDR3aa: CASSQQPSGYNEQFF; CDR3nt: TGTGCCAGCAGCCAACAGCCTAGCGGCTACAATGAGCAGTTCTTC
abundance: -; d_gene: -; v_gene: TRBV7-2; j_gene: TRBJ1-5; CDR3aa: CASSLSTSSNQPQHF; CDR3nt: TGTGCCAGCAGCTTATCAACAAGTAGCAATCAGCCCCAGCATTTT
abundance: -; d_gene: TRBD1; v_gene: TRBV30; j_gene: TRBJ1-3; CDR3aa: CAWSPGTGKGGNTIYF; CDR3nt: TGTGCCTGGAGTCCCGGGACAGGGAAAGGTGGAAACACCATATATTTT
abundance: -; d_gene: TRBD1; v_gene: TRBV19; j_gene: TRBJ1-1; CDR3aa: CASSHIPGQGYPEAFF; CDR3nt: TGTGCCAGTAGCCATATACCGGGACAGGGGTACCCTGAAGCTTTCTTT
abundance: once; d_gene: -; v_gene: TRBV5-5; j_gene: TRBJ1-1; CDR3aa: CASRRDSKSTEAFF; CDR3nt: TGTGCCAGCAGACGGGACTCTAAGAGCACTGAAGCTTTCTTT
abundance: -; d_gene: TRBD1; v_gene: TRBV3-1/TRBV3-2; j_gene: TRBJ1-1; CDR3aa: CASSQMRTGMNTEAFF; CDR3nt: TGTGCCAGCAGCCAAATGAGGACAGGAATGAACACTGAAGCTTTCTTT
abundance: -; d_gene: TRBD2; v_gene: TRBV7-3; j_gene: TRBJ2-2; CDR3aa: CASSLNGLATTGELFF; CDR3nt: TGTGCCAGCAGCTTAAATGGACTAGCGACGACCGGGGAGCTGTTTTTT
abundance: -; d_gene: TRBD1; v_gene: TRBV4-1; j_gene: TRBJ2-2; CDR3aa: CASSRRTGVPTGELFF; CDR3nt: TGCGCCAGCAGCCGCCGTACAGGGGTACCCACCGGGGAGCTGTTTTTT
abundance: -; d_gene: TRBD1; v_gene: TRBV7-2; j_gene: TRBJ1-6; CDR3aa: CASSSGQGLIRISSPLHF; CDR3nt: TGTGCCAGCAGCTCCGGACAGGGCCTAATTCGGATTTCTTCACCCCTCCACTTT
abundance: -; d_gene: -; v_gene: TRBV6-5; j_gene: TRBJ1-2; CDR3aa: CASSYSRGGYTF; CDR3nt: TGTGCCAGCAGTTACTCAAGGGGCGGCTACACCTTC
abundance: -; d_gene: TRBD1; v_gene: TRBV2; j_gene: TRBJ1-5; CDR3aa: CASRTGIRNQPQHF; CDR3nt: TGTGCCAGCAGGACAGGGATACGCAATCAGCCCCAGCATTTT
abundance: -; d_gene: TRBD2; v_gene: TRBV9; j_gene: TRBJ2-2; CDR3aa: CASSVELAGVTGELFF; CDR3nt: TGTGCCAGCAGCGTGGAATTAGCGGGAGTCACCGGGGAGCTGTTTTTT
abundance: -; d_gene: TRBD1; v_gene: TRBV7-8; j_gene: TRBJ1-5; CDR3aa: CASTNRTGPNQPQHF; CDR3nt: TGTGCCAGCACGAATCGGACAGGGCCGAATCAGCCCCAGCATTTT
abundance: -; d_gene: -; v_gene: TRBV7-3; j_gene: TRBJ2-1; CDR3aa: CASSANQGYNEQFF; CDR3nt: TGTGCCAGCAGCGCCAACCAGGGCTACAATGAGCAGTTCTTC
abundance: -; d_gene: TRBD1; v_gene: TRBV18; j_gene: TRBJ1-3; CDR3aa: CASSYNRGGNTIYF; CDR3nt: TGTGCCAGCTCATACAACAGGGGAGGAAACACCATATATTTT
abundance: -; d_gene: TRBD2; v_gene: TRBV6-1; j_gene: TRBJ2-7; CDR3aa: CASSEWTSGSGEQYF; CDR3nt: TGTGCCAGCAGTGAGTGGACTAGCGGGAGTGGCGAGCAGTACTTC
abundance: -; d_gene: -; v_gene: TRBV5-8; j_gene: TRBJ1-2; CDR3aa: CASSLGQEYGYTF; CDR3nt: TGTGCCAGCAGCTTGGGACAGGAGTATGGCTACACCTTC
abundance: -; d_gene: -; v_gene: TRBV18; j_gene: TRBJ1-2; CDR3aa: CASSPLDAGGGYTF; CDR3nt: TGTGCCAGCTCACCGCTCGACGCGGGGGGGGGCTACACCTTC
abundance: -; d_gene: TRBD2; v_gene: TRBV6-1; j_gene: TRBJ2-7; CDR3aa: CASSAGTSGILYEQYF; CDR3nt: TGTGCCAGCAGTGCCGGGACTAGCGGGATCCTCTACGAGCAGTACTTC
abundance: -; d_gene: -; v_gene: TRBV25-1; j_gene: TRBJ1-5; CDR3aa: CASSDTGAQPQHF; CDR3nt: TGTGCCAGCAGTGACACAGGCGCACAGCCCCAGCATTTT
abundance: -; d_gene: TRBD1; v_gene: TRBV5-4; j_gene: TRBJ1-2; CDR3aa: CASSLVGTGSGYTF; CDR3nt: TGTGCCAGCAGCTTGGTCGGGACAGGGAGTGGCTACACCTTC
abundance: once; d_gene: -; v_gene: TRBV28; j_gene: TRBJ2-1; CDR3aa: CASSRQVGNEQFF; CDR3nt: TGTGCCAGCAGCAGACAGGTGGGGAATGAGCAGTTCTTC
abundance: -; d_gene: TRBD1; v_gene: TRBV6-2/TRBV6-3; j_gene: TRBJ1-1; CDR3aa: CASSLTGVWDEAFF; CDR3nt: TGTGCCAGCAGTTTGACAGGGGTTTGGGATGAAGCTTTCTTT
abundance: -; d_gene: -; v_gene: TRBV11-2; j_gene: TRBJ1-1; CDR3aa: CASSLWGGITEAFF; CDR3nt: TGTGCCAGCAGCTTGTGGGGAGGGATCACTGAAGCTTTCTTT
abundance: -; d_gene: -; v_gene: TRBV6-1; j_gene: TRBJ2-3; CDR3aa: CASSESQGQSQYF; CDR3nt: TGTGCCAGCAGTGAAAGCCAGGGCCAATCGCAGTATTTT